This TCR beta chain comes out of a study of post-analysis software for immune sequencing data. As for the study in general: Courses of disease covered relapsing-remitting, secondary progressive and progressive-relapsing multiple sclerosis. Study conclusions and caveats: Strong same-batch co-clustering of samples appeared with F measure clustering. Patients used about five TRBV segments, including TRBV5-6, TRBV5-1 and TRBV20-1, more often than controls. Normalized Chao1 diversity was significantly lower in multiple sclerosis patients than in controls.

As for this clonotype: Its antigen is undetermined.

V shed 6 bases and J 4 bases; nucleotides not matched to a gene: 14. CDR1 and CDR2 (germline): LGHDT, YNNKEL (reference sequence). The CDR3 covers 16 residues. The authors incorporated unique molecular identifiers into the TCR beta cDNA libraries. TCRdb ran MiXCR on the PCR reads and lists one entry per CDR3 protein. The sample carries 820,000 or so distinct CDR3 sequences, roughly 50% recorded once. The source material was blood. V and J are TRBV3-1 and TRBJ2-7; TRBD2 aligns across 8 bases. The sequence derives from a girl aged 5-17 years with multiple sclerosis. The CDR3 bases are TGTGCCAGCAGTCTCCGGCGGGCCAGCGGGAGTTACGAGCAGTACTTC. Translation: CASSLRRASGSYEQYF.